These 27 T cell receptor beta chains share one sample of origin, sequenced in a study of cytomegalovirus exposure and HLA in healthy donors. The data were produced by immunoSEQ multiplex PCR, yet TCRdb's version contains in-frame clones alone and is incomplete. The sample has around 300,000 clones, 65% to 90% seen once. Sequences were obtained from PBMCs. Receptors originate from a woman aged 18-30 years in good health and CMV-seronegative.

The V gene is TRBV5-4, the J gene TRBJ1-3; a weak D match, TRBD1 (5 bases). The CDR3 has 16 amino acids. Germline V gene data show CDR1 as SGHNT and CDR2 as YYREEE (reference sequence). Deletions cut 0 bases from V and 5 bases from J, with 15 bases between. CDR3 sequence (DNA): TGTGCCAGCAGCTTGGGCGTAGGGGAAAATAGAAACACCATATATTTT. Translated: CASSLGVGENRNTIYF.

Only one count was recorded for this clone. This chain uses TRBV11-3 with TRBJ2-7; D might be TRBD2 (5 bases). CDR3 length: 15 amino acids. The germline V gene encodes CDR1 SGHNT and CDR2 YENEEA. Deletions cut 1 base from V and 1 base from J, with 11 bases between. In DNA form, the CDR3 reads TGTGCCAGCAGCTTAGGGCCGTCGGGGTCCTACGAGCAGTACTTC. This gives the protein CASSLGPSGSYEQYF. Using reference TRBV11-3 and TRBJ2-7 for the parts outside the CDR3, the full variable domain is EAGVVQSPRYKIIEKKQPVAFWCNPISGHNTLYWYLQNLGQGPELLIRYENEEAVDDSQLPKDRFSAERLKGVDSTLKIQPAELGDSAVYLCASSLGPSGSYEQYFGPGTRLTVT.

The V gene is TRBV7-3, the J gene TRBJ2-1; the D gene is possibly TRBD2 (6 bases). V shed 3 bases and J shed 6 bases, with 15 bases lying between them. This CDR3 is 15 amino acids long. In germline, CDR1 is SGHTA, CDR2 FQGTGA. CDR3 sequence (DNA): TGTGCCAGCAGCTTGGGCAGGGACTTTGTCAATGAGCAGTTCTTC. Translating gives CASSLGRDFVNEQFF.

The CDR3 protein is CASSPSGTGFHEQYF. The CDR3 DNA follows: TGTGCCAGCAGCCCTTCCGGGACAGGGTTCCACGAGCAGTACTTC. The chain employs TRBV27 and TRBJ2-7, with 9 bases aligning to TRBD1. The length of the CDR3 is 15 residues. Germline assignment: CDR1 MNHEY and CDR2 SMNVEV (reference sequence). After removal of 6 bases from V and 5 bases from J, the junction contained 11 bases not matched to a gene.

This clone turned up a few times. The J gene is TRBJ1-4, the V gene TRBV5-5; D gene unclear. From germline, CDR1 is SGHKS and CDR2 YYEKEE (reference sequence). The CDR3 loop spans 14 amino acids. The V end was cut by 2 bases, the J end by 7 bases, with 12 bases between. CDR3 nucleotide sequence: TGTGCCAGCAGCTTCGATGTGTCGGGTGAAAAACTGTTTTTT. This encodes CASSFDVSGEKLFF.

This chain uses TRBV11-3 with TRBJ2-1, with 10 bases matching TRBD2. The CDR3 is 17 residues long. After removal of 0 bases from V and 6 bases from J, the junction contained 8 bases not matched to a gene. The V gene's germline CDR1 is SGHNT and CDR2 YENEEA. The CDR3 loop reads CASSLEVGLAPLNEQFF. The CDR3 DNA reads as TGTGCCAGCAGCTTAGAAGTGGGACTAGCGCCACTCAATGAGCAGTTCTTC.

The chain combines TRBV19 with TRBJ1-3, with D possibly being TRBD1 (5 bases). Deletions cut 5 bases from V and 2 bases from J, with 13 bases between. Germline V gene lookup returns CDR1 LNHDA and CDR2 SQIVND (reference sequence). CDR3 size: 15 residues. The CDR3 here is CASSALAGTGNTIYF. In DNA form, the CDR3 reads TGTGCCAGTAGTGCCCTGGCAGGGACTGGAAACACCATATATTTT.

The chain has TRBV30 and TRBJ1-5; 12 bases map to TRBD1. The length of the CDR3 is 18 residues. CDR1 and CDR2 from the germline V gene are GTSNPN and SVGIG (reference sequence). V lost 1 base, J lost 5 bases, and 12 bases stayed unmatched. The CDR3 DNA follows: TGTGCCTGGAGTGAAGGGACAGGGGGCTCTATCGGCCATCAGCCCCAGCATTTT. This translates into CAWSEGTGGSIGHQPQHF.

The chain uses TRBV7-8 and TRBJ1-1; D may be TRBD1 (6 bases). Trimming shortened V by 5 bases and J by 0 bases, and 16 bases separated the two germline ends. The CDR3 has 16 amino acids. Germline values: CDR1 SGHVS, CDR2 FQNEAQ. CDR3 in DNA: TGTGCCAGCAGCACTTGGGAGGGGGTAGTGAACACTGAAGCTTTCTTT. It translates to CASSTWEGVVNTEAFF.

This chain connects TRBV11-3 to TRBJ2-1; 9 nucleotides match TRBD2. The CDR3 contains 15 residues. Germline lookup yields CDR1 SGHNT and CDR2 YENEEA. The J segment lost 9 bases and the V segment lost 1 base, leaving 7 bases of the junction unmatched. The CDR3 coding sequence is TGTGCCAGCAGCTTAGTAGCGGGAGCCGTTGGTGAGCAGTTCTTC. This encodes CASSLVAGAVGEQFF.

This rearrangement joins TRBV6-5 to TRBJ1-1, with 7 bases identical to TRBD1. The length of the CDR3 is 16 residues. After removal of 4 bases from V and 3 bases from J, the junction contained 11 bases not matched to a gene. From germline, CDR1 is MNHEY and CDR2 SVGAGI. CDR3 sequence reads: CASSLEPGQPYTEAFF. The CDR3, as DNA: TGTGCCAGCAGTTTAGAGCCGGGACAGCCGTACACTGAAGCTTTCTTT.

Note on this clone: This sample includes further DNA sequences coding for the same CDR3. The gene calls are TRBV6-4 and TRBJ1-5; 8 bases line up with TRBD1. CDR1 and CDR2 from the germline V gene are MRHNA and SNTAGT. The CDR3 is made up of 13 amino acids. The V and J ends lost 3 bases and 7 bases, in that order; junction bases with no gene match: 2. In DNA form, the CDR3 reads TGTGCCAGCAGTGAACAGGGGGGCCAGCCCCAGCATTTT. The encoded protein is CASSEQGGQPQHF.

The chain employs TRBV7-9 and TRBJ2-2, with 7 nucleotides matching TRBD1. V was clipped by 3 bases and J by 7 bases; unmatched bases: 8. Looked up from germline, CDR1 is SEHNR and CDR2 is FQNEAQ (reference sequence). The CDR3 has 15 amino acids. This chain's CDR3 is CASSLDRWGFGELFF. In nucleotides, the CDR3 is TGTGCCAGCAGCTTGGACAGGTGGGGATTCGGGGAGCTGTTTTTT. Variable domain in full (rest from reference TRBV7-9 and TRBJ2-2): DTGVSQNPRHKITKRGQNVTFRCDPISEHNRLYWYRQTLGQGPEFLTYFQNEAQLEKSRLLSDRFSAERPKGSFSTLEIQRTEQGDSAMYLCASSLDRWGFGELFFGEGSRLTVL.

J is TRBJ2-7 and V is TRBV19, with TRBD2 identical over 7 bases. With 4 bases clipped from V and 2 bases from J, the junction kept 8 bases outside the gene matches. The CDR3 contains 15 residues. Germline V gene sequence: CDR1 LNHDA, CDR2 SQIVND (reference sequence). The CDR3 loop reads CASSSLSGGAYEQYF. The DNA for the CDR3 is TGTGCCAGTAGTAGCCTTTCGGGAGGCGCCTACGAGCAGTACTTC.

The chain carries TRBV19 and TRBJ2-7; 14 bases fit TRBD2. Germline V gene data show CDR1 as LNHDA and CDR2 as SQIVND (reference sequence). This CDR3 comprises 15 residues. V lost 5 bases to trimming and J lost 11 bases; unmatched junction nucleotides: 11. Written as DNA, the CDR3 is TGTGCCAGTAGTCCCATGGGACTAGCGGGAGAAATGAAGTACTTC. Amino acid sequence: CASSPMGLAGEMKYF.

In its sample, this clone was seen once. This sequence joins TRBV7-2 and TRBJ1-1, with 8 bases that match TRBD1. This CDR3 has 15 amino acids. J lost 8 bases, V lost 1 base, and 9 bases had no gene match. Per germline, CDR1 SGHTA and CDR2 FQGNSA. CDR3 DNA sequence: TGTGCCAGCAGCTTAGGGGCAGGGGGCCTTTTAGAAGCTTTCTTT. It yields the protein CASSLGAGGLLEAFF.

The CDR3 loop reads CASSAGVLYNEQFF. The DNA of the CDR3 is TGTGCCAGCAGTGCGGGGGTGCTCTACAATGAGCAGTTCTTC. The chain recombines TRBV2 with TRBJ2-1; D is perhaps TRBD2 (6 bases). This CDR3 comprises 14 residues. CDR1 SNHLY and CDR2 FYNNEI come from the germline V gene. The V end lost 4 bases, the J end lost 3 bases, and 10 bases lay between the germline ends.

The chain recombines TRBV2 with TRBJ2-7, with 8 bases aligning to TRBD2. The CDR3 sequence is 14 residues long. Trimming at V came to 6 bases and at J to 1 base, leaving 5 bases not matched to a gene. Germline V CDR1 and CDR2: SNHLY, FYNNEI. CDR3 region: CASSRLASSYEQYF. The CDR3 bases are TGTGCCAGCAGCCGACTAGCGTCATCCTACGAGCAGTACTTC.

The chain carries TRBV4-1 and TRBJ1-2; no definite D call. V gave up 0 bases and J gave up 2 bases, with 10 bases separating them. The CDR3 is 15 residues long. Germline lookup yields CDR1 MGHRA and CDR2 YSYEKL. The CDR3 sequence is CASSQEPDTNYGYTF. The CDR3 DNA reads TGCGCCAGCAGCCAAGAGCCAGACACCAACTATGGCTACACCTTC.

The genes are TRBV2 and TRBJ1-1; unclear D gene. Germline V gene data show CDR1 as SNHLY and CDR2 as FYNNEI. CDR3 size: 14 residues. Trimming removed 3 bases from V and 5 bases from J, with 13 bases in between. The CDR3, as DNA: TGTGCCAGCAGTGATGGGTCGGGTGGGACTGAAGCTTTCTTT. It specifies CASSDGSGGTEAFF.

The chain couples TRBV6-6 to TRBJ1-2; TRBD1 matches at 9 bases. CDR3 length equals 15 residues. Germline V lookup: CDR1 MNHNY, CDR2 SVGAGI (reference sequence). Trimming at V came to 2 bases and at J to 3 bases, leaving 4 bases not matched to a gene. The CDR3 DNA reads TGTGCCAGCAGTTACAAATGGACAGGGGACTATGGCTACACCTTC. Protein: CASSYKWTGDYGYTF.

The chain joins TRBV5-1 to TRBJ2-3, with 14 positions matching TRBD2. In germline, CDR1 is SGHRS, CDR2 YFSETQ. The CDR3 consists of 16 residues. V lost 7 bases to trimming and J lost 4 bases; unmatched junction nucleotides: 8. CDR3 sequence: CASHSGLAGGADTQYF. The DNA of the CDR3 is TGCGCCAGCCACTCAGGACTAGCGGGGGGAGCAGATACGCAGTATTTT.

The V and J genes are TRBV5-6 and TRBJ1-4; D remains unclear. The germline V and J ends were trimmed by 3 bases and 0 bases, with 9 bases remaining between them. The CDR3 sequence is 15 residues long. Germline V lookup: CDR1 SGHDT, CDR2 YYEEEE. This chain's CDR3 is CASSSSPATNEKLFF. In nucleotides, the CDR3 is TGTGCCAGCAGCTCTAGCCCCGCAACTAATGAAAAACTGTTTTTT.

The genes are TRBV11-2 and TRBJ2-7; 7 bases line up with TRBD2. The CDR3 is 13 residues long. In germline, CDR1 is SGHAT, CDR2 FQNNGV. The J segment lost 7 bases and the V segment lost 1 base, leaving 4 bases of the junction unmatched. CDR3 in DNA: TGTGCCAGCAGCTTAGTGGACGGGAGGGAGCAGTACTTC. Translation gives CASSLVDGREQYF.

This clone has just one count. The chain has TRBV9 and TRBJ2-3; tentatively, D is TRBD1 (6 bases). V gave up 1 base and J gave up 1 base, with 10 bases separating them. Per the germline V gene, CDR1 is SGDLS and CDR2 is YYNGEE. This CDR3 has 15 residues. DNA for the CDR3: TGTGCCAGCAGCGTAAGGGGGATTGGCACAGATACGCAGTATTTT. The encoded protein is CASSVRGIGTDTQYF.

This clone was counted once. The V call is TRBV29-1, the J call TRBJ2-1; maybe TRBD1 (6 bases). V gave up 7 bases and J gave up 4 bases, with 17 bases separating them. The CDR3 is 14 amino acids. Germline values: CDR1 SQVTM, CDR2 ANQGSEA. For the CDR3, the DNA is TGCAGCGGTACAGGGCCCCCTCATTACAATGAGCAGTTCTTC. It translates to CSGTGPPHYNEQFF.

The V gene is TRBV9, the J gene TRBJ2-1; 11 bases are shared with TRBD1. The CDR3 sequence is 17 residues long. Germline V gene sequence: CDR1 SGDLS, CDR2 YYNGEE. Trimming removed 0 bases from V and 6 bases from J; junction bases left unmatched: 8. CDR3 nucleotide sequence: TGTGCCAGCAGCGTAGTTTACGGGACAGGGGGGGTCAATGAGCAGTTCTTC. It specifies CASSVVYGTGGVNEQFF.